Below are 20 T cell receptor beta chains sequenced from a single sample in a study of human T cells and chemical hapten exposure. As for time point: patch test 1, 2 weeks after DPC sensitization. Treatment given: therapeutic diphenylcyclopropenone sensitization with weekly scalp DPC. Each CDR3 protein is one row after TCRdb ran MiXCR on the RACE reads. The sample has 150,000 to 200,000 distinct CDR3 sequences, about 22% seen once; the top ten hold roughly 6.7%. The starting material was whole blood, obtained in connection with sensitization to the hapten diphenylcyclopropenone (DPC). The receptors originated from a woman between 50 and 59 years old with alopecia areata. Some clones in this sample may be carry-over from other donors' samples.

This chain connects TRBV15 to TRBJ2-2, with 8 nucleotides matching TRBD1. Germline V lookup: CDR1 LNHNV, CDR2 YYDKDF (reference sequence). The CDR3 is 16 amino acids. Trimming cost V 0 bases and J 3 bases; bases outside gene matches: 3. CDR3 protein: CATSRDRGHYTGELFF. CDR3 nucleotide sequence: TGTGCCACCAGCAGAGACAGGGGGCACTACACCGGGGAGCTGTTTTTT.

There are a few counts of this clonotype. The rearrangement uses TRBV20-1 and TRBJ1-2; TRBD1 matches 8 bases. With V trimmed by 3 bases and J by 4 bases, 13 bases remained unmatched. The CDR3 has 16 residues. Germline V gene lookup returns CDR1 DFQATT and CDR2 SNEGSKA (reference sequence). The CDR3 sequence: CSASRLTGTGPYGYTF. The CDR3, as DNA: TGCAGTGCTAGCCGACTTACCGGGACAGGTCCCTATGGCTACACCTTC.

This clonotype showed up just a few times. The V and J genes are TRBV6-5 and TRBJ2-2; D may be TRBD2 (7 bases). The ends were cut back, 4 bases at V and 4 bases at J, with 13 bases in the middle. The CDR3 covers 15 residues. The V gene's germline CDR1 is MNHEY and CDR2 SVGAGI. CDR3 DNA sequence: TGTGCCAGCAGTTCTGAGGGGGGGCCCACCGGGGAGCTGTTTTTT. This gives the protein CASSSEGGPTGELFF.

CDR3 nucleotides: TGCGCCAGCAGCTTGGATCCGGGGTATAATTCACCCCTCCACTTT. This sequence encodes CASSLDPGYNSPLHF. This chain uses TRBV5-1 with TRBJ1-6; D is ambiguous. The CDR3 sequence is 15 residues long. The germline CDR1 and CDR2 sequences are SGHRS and YFSETQ. V was shortened by 0 bases and J by 4 bases, with 8 bases between the two germline ends. Full variable domain (outside the CDR3, taken from reference TRBV5-1 and TRBJ1-6): KAGVTQTPRYLIKTRGQQVTLSCSPISGHRSVSWYQQTPGQGLQFLFEYFSETQRNKGNFPGRFSGRQFSNSRSEMNVSTLELGDSALYLCASSLDPGYNSPLHFGNGTRLTVT.

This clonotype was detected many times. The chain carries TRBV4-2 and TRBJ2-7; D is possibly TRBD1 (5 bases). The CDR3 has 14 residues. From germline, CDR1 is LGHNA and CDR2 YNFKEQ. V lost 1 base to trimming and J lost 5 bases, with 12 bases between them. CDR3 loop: CASSQVLSRDEQYF. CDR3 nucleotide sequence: TGTGCCAGCAGCCAAGTTTTGTCCAGGGACGAGCAGTACTTC.

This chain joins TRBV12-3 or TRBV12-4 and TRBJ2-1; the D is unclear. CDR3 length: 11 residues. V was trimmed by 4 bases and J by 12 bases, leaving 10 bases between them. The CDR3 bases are TGTGCCAGCAGTTCCCCCCGCGGGCAGTTCTTC. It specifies CASSSPRGQFF.

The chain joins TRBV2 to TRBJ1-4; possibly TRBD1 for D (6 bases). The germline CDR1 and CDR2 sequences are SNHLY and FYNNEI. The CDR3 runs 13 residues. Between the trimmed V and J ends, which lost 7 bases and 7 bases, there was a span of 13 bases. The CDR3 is CASTSDSCEKLFF. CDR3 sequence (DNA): TGTGCCAGCACATCGGACAGCTGTGAAAAACTGTTTTTT.

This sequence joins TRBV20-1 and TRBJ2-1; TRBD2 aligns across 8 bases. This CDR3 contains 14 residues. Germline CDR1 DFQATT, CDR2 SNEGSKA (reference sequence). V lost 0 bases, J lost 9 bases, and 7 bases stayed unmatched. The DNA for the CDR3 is TGCAGTGCTAGAGACCAGCGTCGGGGGGGTGAGCAGTTCTTC. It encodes CSARDQRRGGEQFF.

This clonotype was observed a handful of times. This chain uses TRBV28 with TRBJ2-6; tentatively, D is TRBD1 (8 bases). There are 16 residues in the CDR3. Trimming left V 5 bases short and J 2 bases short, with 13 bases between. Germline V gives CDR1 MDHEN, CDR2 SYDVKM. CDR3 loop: CASSRTGTTGANVLTF. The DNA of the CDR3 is TGTGCCAGCAGTAGGACAGGGACTACTGGGGCCAACGTCCTGACTTTC.

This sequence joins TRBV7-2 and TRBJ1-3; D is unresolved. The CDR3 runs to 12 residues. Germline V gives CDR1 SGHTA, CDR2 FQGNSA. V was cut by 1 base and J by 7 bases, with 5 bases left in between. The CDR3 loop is CASSLVRNTIYF. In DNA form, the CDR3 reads TGTGCCAGCAGCTTAGTCCGGAACACCATATATTTT.

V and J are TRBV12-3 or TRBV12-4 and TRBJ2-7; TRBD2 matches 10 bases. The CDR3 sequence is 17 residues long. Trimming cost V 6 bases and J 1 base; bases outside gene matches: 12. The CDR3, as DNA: TGTGCCAGCAGGCGAGCGGGAGGGGGTGGCGCGTCCTACGAGCAGTACTTC. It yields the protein CASRRAGGGGASYEQYF.

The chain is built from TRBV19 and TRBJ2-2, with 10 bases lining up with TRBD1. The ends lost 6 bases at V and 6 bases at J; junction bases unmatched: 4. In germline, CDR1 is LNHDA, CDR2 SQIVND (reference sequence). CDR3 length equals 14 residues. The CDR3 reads CASRTGGLAGELFF. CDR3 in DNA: TGTGCCAGTAGGACAGGGGGCCTCGCCGGGGAGCTGTTTTTT.

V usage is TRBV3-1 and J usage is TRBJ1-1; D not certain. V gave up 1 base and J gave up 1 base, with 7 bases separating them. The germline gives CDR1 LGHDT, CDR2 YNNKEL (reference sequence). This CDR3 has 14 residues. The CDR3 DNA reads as TGTGCCAGCAGCCAAGCGGCGGGGAACACTGAAGCTTTCTTT. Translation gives CASSQAAGNTEAFF.

CDR3 in DNA: TGTGCCAGCAGTCCGCAGGGGGCCGATACGCAGTATTTT. Amino acids: CASSPQGADTQYF. The rearrangement links TRBV28 to TRBJ2-3; 8 bases map to TRBD1. V was clipped by 5 bases and J by 6 bases; unmatched bases: 4. Per the germline V gene, CDR1 is MDHEN and CDR2 is SYDVKM. This CDR3 has 13 amino acids.

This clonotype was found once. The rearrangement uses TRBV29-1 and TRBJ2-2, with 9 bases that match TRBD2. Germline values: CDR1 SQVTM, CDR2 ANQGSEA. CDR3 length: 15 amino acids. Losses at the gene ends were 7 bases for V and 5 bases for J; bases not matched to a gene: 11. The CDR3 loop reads CSASPISGSTGELFF. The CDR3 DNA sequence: TGCAGCGCCTCACCCATTAGCGGGAGTACCGGGGAGCTGTTTTTT.

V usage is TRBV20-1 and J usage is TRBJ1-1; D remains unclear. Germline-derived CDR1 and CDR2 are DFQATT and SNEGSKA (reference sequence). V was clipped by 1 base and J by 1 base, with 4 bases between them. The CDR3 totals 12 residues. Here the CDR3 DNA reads TGCAGTGCTAGAGGGCAGAACACTGAAGCTTTCTTT. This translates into CSARGQNTEAFF.

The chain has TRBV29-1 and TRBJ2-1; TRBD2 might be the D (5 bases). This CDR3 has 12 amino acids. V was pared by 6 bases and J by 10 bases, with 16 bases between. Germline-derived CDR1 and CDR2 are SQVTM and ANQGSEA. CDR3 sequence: CSVTREGAEQFF. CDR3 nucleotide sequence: TGCAGCGTGACCCGAGAGGGAGCGGAGCAGTTCTTC.

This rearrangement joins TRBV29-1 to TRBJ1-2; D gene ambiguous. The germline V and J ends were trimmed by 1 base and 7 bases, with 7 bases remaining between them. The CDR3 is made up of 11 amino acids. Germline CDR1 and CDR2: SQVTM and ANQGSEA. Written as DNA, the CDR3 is TGCAGCGTTGAAGTCGGAACTGGCTACACCTTC. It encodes CSVEVGTGYTF.

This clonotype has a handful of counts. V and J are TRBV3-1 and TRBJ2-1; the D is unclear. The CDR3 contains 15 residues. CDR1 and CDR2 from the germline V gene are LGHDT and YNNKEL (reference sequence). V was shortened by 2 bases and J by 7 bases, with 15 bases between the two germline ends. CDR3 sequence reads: CASSQHVSSRNEQFF. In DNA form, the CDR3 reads TGTGCCAGCAGCCAACATGTTTCATCTAGAAATGAGCAGTTCTTC.

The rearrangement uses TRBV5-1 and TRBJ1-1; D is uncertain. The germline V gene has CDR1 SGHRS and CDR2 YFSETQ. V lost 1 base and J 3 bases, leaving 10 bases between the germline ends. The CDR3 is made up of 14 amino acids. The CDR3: CASSLNQEDTEAFF. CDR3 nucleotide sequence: TGCGCCAGCAGCTTGAATCAGGAGGACACTGAAGCTTTCTTT.